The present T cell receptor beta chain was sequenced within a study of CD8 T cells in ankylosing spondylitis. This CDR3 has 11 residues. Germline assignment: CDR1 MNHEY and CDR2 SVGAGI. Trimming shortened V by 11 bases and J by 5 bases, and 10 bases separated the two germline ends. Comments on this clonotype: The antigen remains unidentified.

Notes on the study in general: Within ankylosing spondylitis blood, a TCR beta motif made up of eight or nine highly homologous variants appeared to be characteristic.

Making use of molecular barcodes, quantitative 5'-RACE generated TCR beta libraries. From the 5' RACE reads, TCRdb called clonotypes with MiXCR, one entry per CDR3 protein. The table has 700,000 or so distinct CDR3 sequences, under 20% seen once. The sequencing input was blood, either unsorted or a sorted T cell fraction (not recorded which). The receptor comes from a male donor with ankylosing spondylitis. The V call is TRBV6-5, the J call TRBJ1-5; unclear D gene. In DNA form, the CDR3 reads TGTGCCCTGAGCGGGGATCAGCCCCAGCATTTT. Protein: CALSGDQPQHF.